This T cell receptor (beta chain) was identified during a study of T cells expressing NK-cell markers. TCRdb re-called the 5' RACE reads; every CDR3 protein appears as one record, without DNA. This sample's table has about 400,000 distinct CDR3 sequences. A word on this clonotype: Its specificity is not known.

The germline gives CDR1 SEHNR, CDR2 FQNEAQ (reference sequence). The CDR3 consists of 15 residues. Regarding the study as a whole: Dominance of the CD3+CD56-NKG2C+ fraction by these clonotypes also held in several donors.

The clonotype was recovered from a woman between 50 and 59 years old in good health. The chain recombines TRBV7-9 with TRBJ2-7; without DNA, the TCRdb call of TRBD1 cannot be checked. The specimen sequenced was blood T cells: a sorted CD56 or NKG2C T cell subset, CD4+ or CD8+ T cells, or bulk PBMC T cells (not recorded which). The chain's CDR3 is CASSTGQGRTYEQYF.